This T cell receptor (beta chain) is from a study of blood T cell repertoires in COVID-19. About the study: The study drew acute and convalescent COVID-19 samples from the United States, Italy and Spain. T cells, B-cell-depleted T cells, or PBMCs provided the cDNA or gDNA that served as material.

As processed by the authors: Amplification of reference gene primers was used by the study to estimate nucleated cell counts. The protocol was immunoSEQ multiplex PCR, while the TCRdb copy is restricted to in-frame clones and leaves out a portion. Clonal size and the V and J genes are those of that table, whereas D and trimming came from the DNA. The sample lists 200,000 to 300,000 clones, around 87% occurring once. The specimen sequenced was peripheral blood. This TCR came from a woman between 45 and 60 years old with acute or convalescent COVID-19.

The DNA for the CDR3 is TGTGCCAGCAGCTCGCGGGAGGGCAGGAACGAGCAGTACTTC. Amino acids: CASSSREGRNEQYF. The chain joins TRBV5-4 to TRBJ2-7, with 9 bases fitting TRBD2. With 3 bases clipped from V and 5 bases from J, the junction kept 6 bases outside the gene matches. The germline CDR1 and CDR2 sequences are SGHNT and YYREEE (reference sequence). The CDR3 spans 14 residues.